This TCR beta chain appears in the sequencing data of a study of T cell responses to AZD1222 COVID-19 vaccine. Using immunoSEQ multiplex PCR, the repertoire was profiled, and TCRdb retains in-frame clones only, with some absent. The sample shows 90,000 to 150,000 clones, 88% of them seen only once. The J segment lost 2 bases and the V segment lost 4 bases, leaving 3 bases of the junction unmatched. The CDR3 runs to 15 residues. Germline values: CDR1 LGHNT, CDR2 FRNRAP. As for this clone: What it recognizes is unknown.

Overall study results and limits: A rise in Spike-specific TCR breadth and depth followed two AZD1222 doses. Donors in the cohort were predominantly white British and more often female, and clonal diversity was possibly underestimated.

Sequences were derived from peripheral blood, sampled on day 0 of AZD1222 vaccination. The clonotype was recovered from an adult in good health. The chain combines TRBV12-5 with TRBJ1-5; TRBD1 aligns across 9 bases. Here the CDR3 reads CASGSRDRGNQPQHF. For the CDR3, the DNA is TGTGCTAGTGGTTCGAGGGACAGGGGCAATCAGCCCCAGCATTTT. Full variable domain (missing parts from reference TRBV12-5 and TRBJ1-5): DARVTQTPRHKVTEMGQEVTMRCQPILGHNTVFWYRQTMMQGLELLAYFRNRAPLDDSGMPKDRFSAEMPDATLATLKIQPSEPRDSAVYFCASGSRDRGNQPQHFGDGTRLSIL.